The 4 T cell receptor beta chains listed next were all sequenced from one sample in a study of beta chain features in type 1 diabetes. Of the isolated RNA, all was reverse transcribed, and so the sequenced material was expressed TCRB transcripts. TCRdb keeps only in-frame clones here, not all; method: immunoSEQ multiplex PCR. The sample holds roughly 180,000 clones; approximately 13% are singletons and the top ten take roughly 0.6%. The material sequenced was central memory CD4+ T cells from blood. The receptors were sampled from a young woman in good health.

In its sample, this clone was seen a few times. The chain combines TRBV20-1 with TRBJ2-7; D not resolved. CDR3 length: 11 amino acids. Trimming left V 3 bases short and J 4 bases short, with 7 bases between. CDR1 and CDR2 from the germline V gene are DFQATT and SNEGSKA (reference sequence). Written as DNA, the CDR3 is TGCAGTGCTAGTTCCGGTTACGAGCAGTACTTC. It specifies CSASSGYEQYF.

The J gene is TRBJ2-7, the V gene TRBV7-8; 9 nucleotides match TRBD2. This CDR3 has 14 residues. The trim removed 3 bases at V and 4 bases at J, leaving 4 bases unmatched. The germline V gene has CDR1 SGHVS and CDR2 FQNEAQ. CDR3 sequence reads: CASSLGTSLYEQYF. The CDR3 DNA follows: TGTGCCAGCAGCTTGGGGACTAGCCTGTACGAGCAGTACTTC.

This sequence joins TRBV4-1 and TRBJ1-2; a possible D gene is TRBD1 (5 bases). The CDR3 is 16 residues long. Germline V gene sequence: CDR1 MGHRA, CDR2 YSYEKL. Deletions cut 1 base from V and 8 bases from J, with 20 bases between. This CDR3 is CASSQGYRLRIWGYTF. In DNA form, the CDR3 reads TGCGCCAGCAGCCAAGGGTACAGGCTCCGAATTTGGGGCTACACCTTC.

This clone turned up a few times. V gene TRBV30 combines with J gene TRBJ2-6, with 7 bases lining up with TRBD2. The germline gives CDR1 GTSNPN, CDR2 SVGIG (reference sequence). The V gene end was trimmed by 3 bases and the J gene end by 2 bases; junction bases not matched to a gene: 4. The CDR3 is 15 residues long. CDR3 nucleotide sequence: TGTGCCTGGAGCCGAAGCGGGACTGGGGCCAACGTCCTGACTTTC. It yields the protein CAWSRSGTGANVLTF. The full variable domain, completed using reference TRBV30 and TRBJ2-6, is SQTIHQWPATLVQPVGSPLSLECTVEGTSNPNLYWYRQAAGRGLQLLFYSVGIGQISSEVPQNLSASRPQDRQFILSSKKLLLSDSGFYLCAWSRSGTGANVLTFGAGSRLTVL.